Listed below are T cell receptor beta chains from one sample, sequenced in a study of blood T cells in healthy people across ages. TCRdb analysed the 5' RACE reads with MiXCR anew, one entry per CDR3 protein. The sample lists about 1.1 million distinct CDR3 sequences; more than 30% were seen once. The sample consisted of blood. These receptors all stem from a man between 18 and 35 years old in good health. The CDR3 runs from the conserved cysteine through the conserved F or W. Fields, in order: D gene, J gene, V gene, clone size, CDR3 protein. D genes are given only for firm matches. Clone size is not always given. Where it is, it says once, few, many or a class for expanded clones.

d_gene: TRBD1; j_gene: TRBJ1-2; v_gene: TRBV29-1; abundance: -; CDR3aa: CSLGTGSTSYTF
d_gene: -; j_gene: TRBJ1-2; v_gene: TRBV9; abundance: -; CDR3aa: CASSAGKGGYTF
d_gene: -; j_gene: TRBJ2-2; v_gene: TRBV2; abundance: -; CDR3aa: CASRKTGELFF
d_gene: -; j_gene: TRBJ1-5; v_gene: TRBV21-1; abundance: -; CDR3aa: CANRAGNQPQHF
d_gene: TRBD1; j_gene: TRBJ1-1; v_gene: TRBV7-9; abundance: -; CDR3aa: CASSLQGEYTEAFF
d_gene: -; j_gene: TRBJ2-3; v_gene: TRBV5-1; abundance: few; CDR3aa: CASSWATLIGMDTQYF
d_gene: TRBD2; j_gene: TRBJ2-7; v_gene: TRBV6-2/TRBV6-3; abundance: -; CDR3aa: CASSYPSGVFEQYF
d_gene: TRBD2; j_gene: TRBJ2-2; v_gene: TRBV28; abundance: -; CDR3aa: CASSSGLAGGWTGELFF
d_gene: TRBD1; j_gene: TRBJ2-7; v_gene: TRBV28; abundance: few; CDR3aa: CASSFNTGTGDYEQYF
d_gene: TRBD1; j_gene: TRBJ1-2; v_gene: TRBV5-5; abundance: -; CDR3aa: CASSSPVQGGDYTF
d_gene: TRBD1; j_gene: TRBJ1-2; v_gene: TRBV7-9; abundance: -; CDR3aa: CASRTGGANDYGYTF